Below are 9 T cell receptor beta chains sequenced from a single sample in a study of T cell repertoires and HLA-DP antigens. Their target antigens are unknown. Method: immunoSEQ multiplex PCR; TCRdb's copy keeps in-frame clones and lacks some. Here the sample spans approximately 86,000 clones, around nine tenths being singletons. Sequenced material: CD4+ T cells from PBMCs. The receptor source for this set is a man aged 45 to 65 in good health and CMV-seronegative.

The V and J genes are TRBV5-1 and TRBJ2-1, with a tentative D call TRBD2 (6 bases). The V end lost 2 bases, the J end lost 5 bases, and 11 bases lay between the germline ends. This CDR3 has 14 residues. Germline values: CDR1 SGHRS, CDR2 YFSETQ. The CDR3 region is CASSLSSADNEQFF. The CDR3 coding sequence is TGCGCCAGCAGCTTATCTAGCGCGGACAATGAGCAGTTCTTC.

V usage is TRBV30 and J usage is TRBJ2-6, with D uncertain. The CDR3 sequence is 13 residues long. Trimming left V 4 bases short and J 0 bases short, with 4 bases between. Germline V lookup: CDR1 GTSNPN, CDR2 SVGIG (reference sequence). The CDR3 sequence: CAWKNSGANVLTF. In DNA form, the CDR3 reads TGTGCCTGGAAGAACTCTGGGGCCAACGTCCTGACTTTC.

The CDR3 bases are TGTGCCAGCTCCCCAGACAGGAAGAACACCGGGGAGCTGTTTTTT. Translated, it gives CASSPDRKNTGELFF. The chain employs TRBV18 and TRBJ2-2; D may be TRBD1 (6 bases). Germline CDR1 and CDR2: KGHSH and LQKENI. Deletions cut 6 bases from V and 1 base from J, with 12 bases between. CDR3 length equals 15 residues.

CDR3 coding DNA: TGTGCCAGCAGCTTGGAACTCGAGAGCTCCTACGAGCAGTACTTC. Amino acids: CASSLELESSYEQYF. This chain joins TRBV5-4 and TRBJ2-7, with D uncertain. Germline loops: CDR1 SGHNT, CDR2 YYREEE (reference sequence). This CDR3 region has 15 residues. The V end lost 0 bases, the J end lost 0 bases, and 10 bases lay between the germline ends.

This clone was picked up one time. V and J are TRBV12-5 and TRBJ2-5, with 9 bases fitting TRBD2. CDR1 and CDR2 (germline): LGHNT, FRNRAP. This CDR3 is 19 amino acids long. J gave up 4 bases and V 6 bases, and 21 bases lay outside the gene matches. Here the CDR3 reads CASGLNPWRGGLWGETQYF. The CDR3 DNA is TGTGCTAGTGGGCTAAACCCGTGGCGGGGGGGCCTTTGGGGAGAGACCCAGTACTTC.

This clone was counted between two and nine times. The J gene is TRBJ1-1, the V gene TRBV7-9, with TRBD1 identical over 7 bases. Germline loops: CDR1 SEHNR, CDR2 FQNEAQ (reference sequence). Unmatched junction bases numbered 5, after V lost 2 bases and J lost 5 bases. This CDR3 is 14 amino acids long. The CDR3 is CASSLTGTVTEAFF. The CDR3 DNA is TGTGCCAGCAGCTTAACCGGGACAGTTACTGAAGCTTTCTTT.

The V and J genes are TRBV4-1 and TRBJ2-1; D gene ambiguous. V lost 0 bases and J 0 bases, leaving 12 bases between the germline ends. The CDR3 loop spans 17 amino acids. Germline V gives CDR1 MGHRA, CDR2 YSYEKL. The CDR3, as DNA: TGCGCCAGCAGCCAAGATGAGGAGCTTAGCTCCTACAATGAGCAGTTCTTC. As protein: CASSQDEELSSYNEQFF.

The chain links TRBV7-2 to TRBJ2-3, with 7 nucleotides matching TRBD2. The trim removed 3 bases at V and 0 bases at J, leaving 3 bases unmatched. CDR1 and CDR2 (germline): SGHTA, FQGNSA. The CDR3 totals 15 residues. CDR3: CASSFSGTSTDTQYF. The CDR3 DNA is TGTGCCAGCAGCTTCAGCGGGACTAGCACAGATACGCAGTATTTT.

The J gene is TRBJ2-2, the V gene TRBV5-1; no definite D call. Germline CDR1 reads SGHRS; CDR2 reads YFSETQ. This CDR3 spans 12 amino acids. Trimming took 2 bases from V and 8 from J, leaving 7 bases between them. In DNA, the CDR3 is TGCGCCAGCAGCTTCCCTAAGGGGGAGCTGTTTTTT. Its translation is CASSFPKGELFF.